The 29 T cell receptor beta chains presented below share a single source sample, sequenced in a study of shared clonotypes between healthy human individuals. Clones were read by immunoSEQ multiplex PCR, and TCRdb kept only the in-frame ones, dropping some. The sample lists millions of clones; just over 90% were seen once. Input material: naive CD4+ T cells from PBMCs. Regarding subset: CD45RA+ positively selected. Receptor source: a man younger than 35 in good health. Some clones in this sample may be carry-over from other donors' samples.

This chain connects TRBV6-5 to TRBJ1-1; D not resolved. The germline V gene encodes CDR1 MNHEY and CDR2 SVGAGI. The CDR3 is 14 amino acids. Trimming took 2 bases from V and 4 from J, leaving 11 bases between them. The CDR3 reads CASSYRELSTEAFF. CDR3 in DNA: TGTGCCAGCAGTTACAGGGAATTGAGCACTGAAGCTTTCTTT.

This clone was seen just once. The CDR3 protein is CASSSGTSGINEQFF. Written as DNA, the CDR3 is TGTGCCAGCAGCTCCGGGACTAGCGGGATCAATGAGCAGTTCTTC. The chain couples TRBV13 to TRBJ2-1; 13 bases line up with TRBD2. This CDR3 has 15 residues. Germline CDR1 and CDR2: PRHDT and FYEKMQ (reference sequence). V shed 4 bases and J 6 bases; nucleotides not matched to a gene: 3.

To note about this clone: This sample includes further DNA sequences coding for the same CDR3. The CDR3 protein is CASSLGLNQPQHF. The CDR3 DNA reads as TGTGCCAGCAGCTTAGGTCTCAATCAGCCCCAGCATTTT. The chain recombines TRBV7-9 with TRBJ1-5; no clear D gene. Germline CDR1 is SEHNR and CDR2 is FQNEAQ (reference sequence). CDR3 size: 13 residues. V was clipped by 1 base and J by 3 bases, with 4 bases between them.

This clone has just one count. Other DNA sequences in the same sample also yield this CDR3. The CDR3 bases are TGTGCCAGCAGCTTAGGCGGACAGGGGTCATACGAGCAGTACTTC. Amino acids: CASSLGGQGSYEQYF. V gene TRBV7-9 combines with J gene TRBJ2-7; 9 bases agree with TRBD1. CDR1 is SEHNR, CDR2 FQNEAQ, per germline (reference sequence). CDR3 size: 15 residues. Unmatched junction bases numbered 5, after V lost 1 base and J lost 4 bases.

Concerning this clone: Other DNA sequences in this sample translate to the same CDR3. V usage is TRBV27 and J usage is TRBJ2-7; 8 positions match TRBD1. The CDR3 covers 14 residues. Germline loops: CDR1 MNHEY, CDR2 SMNVEV (reference sequence). J was trimmed by 4 bases and V by 5 bases; bases with no gene match: 7. CDR3 sequence (DNA): TGTGCCAGCAGTCCCGGACAGGGTCGGTACGAGCAGTACTTC. Its translation: CASSPGQGRYEQYF.

The chain combines TRBV6-5 with TRBJ1-1; TRBD1 aligns across 9 bases. CDR3 length equals 15 residues. Germline CDR1 MNHEY, CDR2 SVGAGI. The trim removed 5 bases at V and 0 bases at J, leaving 4 bases unmatched. The CDR3 sequence: CASSPQGAMNTEAFF. The CDR3 DNA sequence: TGTGCCAGCAGTCCACAGGGGGCGATGAACACTGAAGCTTTCTTT.

The genes are TRBV6-1 and TRBJ2-3; unclear D gene. Germline lookup yields CDR1 MNHNS and CDR2 SASEGT. The V end lost 8 bases, the J end lost 0 bases, and 9 bases lay between the germline ends. The CDR3 is 13 amino acids. The CDR3 DNA reads TGTGCCAGCCGCGACGGGAGCACAGATACGCAGTATTTT. Translated, it gives CASRDGSTDTQYF.

V usage is TRBV7-6 and J usage is TRBJ2-2, with D possibly TRBD2 on 6 matching bases. The CDR3 totals 17 residues. V lost 0 bases, J lost 1 base, and 12 bases lay in between. CDR1 is SGHVS, CDR2 FNYEAQ, per germline. The CDR3 nucleotides read TGTGCCAGCAGCTTAGCGTCCCACGGGGGGAACACCGGGGAGCTGTTTTTT. Translation: CASSLASHGGNTGELFF.

The rearrangement joins TRBV28 to TRBJ1-2, with no clear D. The CDR3 sequence is 16 residues long. In germline, CDR1 is MDHEN, CDR2 SYDVKM. With 1 base removed from V and 2 bases from J, the gap between germline ends came to 14 bases. Here the CDR3 reads CASSLFKAGLNYGYTF. The CDR3 DNA follows: TGTGCCAGCAGTTTATTTAAGGCCGGGTTGAACTATGGCTACACCTTC.

This clone showed up just once. The chain is built from TRBV29-1 and TRBJ1-1, with D perhaps matching TRBD1 (5 bases). Germline V gene lookup returns CDR1 SQVTM and CDR2 ANQGSEA. The V gene lost 6 bases and the J gene lost 1 base, with 18 bases spanning the gap. The CDR3 contains 15 residues. The CDR3 sequence: CSVLLLAGWNTEAFF. In DNA form, the CDR3 reads TGCAGCGTGCTACTCTTGGCAGGGTGGAACACTGAAGCTTTCTTT.

This chain joins TRBV28 and TRBJ1-4, with 9 bases that match TRBD1. With V trimmed by 6 bases and J by 0 bases, 8 bases remained unmatched. Germline assignment: CDR1 MDHEN and CDR2 SYDVKM. This CDR3 is 17 amino acids long. CDR3 coding DNA: TGTGCCAGCAGAAGCCGGGACAGGGCCCCAACTAATGAAAAACTGTTTTTT. Protein sequence: CASRSRDRAPTNEKLFF.

The V call is TRBV7-7, the J call TRBJ2-3, with D possibly TRBD1 on 5 matching bases. V lost 0 bases, J lost 2 bases, and 9 bases lay in between. The CDR3 runs 15 residues. CDR1 is SSHAT and CDR2 is FNYEAQ in the germline V gene (reference sequence). CDR3 sequence (DNA): TGTGCCAGCAGCTTAGCGGGGCGTCCCACAGATACGCAGTATTTT. The encoded protein is CASSLAGRPTDTQYF.

The chain carries TRBV28 and TRBJ2-7; D not certain. The CDR3 contains 12 residues. In germline, CDR1 is MDHEN, CDR2 SYDVKM. The V gene lost 5 bases and the J gene lost 4 bases, with 9 bases spanning the gap. This CDR3 is CASSQQGYEQYF. The CDR3 nucleotides read TGTGCCAGCAGTCAACAAGGTTACGAGCAGTACTTC.

CDR3 DNA: TGCGCCAGCAGCTACCCAGGGCACAATAATGAAAAACTGTTTTTT. Its translation: CASSYPGHNNEKLFF. The V and J genes are TRBV4-1 and TRBJ1-4, with D perhaps matching TRBD1 (5 bases). The CDR3 spans 15 residues. Germline-derived CDR1 and CDR2 are MGHRA and YSYEKL. The germline V and J ends were trimmed by 5 bases and 4 bases, with 14 bases remaining between them.

The chain couples TRBV18 to TRBJ2-3; D uncertain. CDR1 and CDR2 from the germline V gene are KGHSH and LQKENI. The germline V and J ends were trimmed by 1 base and 0 bases, with 8 bases remaining between them. This CDR3 is built from 15 residues. The CDR3 DNA follows: TGTGCCAGCTCACCACTTCCCACTAGCACAGATACGCAGTATTTT. This sequence encodes CASSPLPTSTDTQYF.

V is TRBV7-9 and J is TRBJ2-3, with TRBD1 matching over 8 bases. The CDR3 is made up of 15 amino acids. J gave up 2 bases and V 4 bases, and 5 bases lay outside the gene matches. CDR1 and CDR2 from the germline V gene are SEHNR and FQNEAQ (reference sequence). CDR3 in amino acids: CASSSDRVNTDTQYF. The CDR3 region has the DNA TGTGCCAGCAGCTCGGACAGGGTGAACACAGATACGCAGTATTTT.

This clone was seen a single time. V and J are TRBV6-1 and TRBJ1-6; 7 bases match TRBD1. Germline trimming cut 7 bases from V and 6 bases from J; bases unmatched to any gene: 6. CDR3 length: 14 amino acids. Germline V gene sequence: CDR1 MNHNS, CDR2 SASEGT. The CDR3 spells CASTLDRVNSPLHF. CDR3 nucleotides: TGTGCCAGCACCTTAGACAGGGTTAATTCACCCCTCCACTTT.

As for this clone: Other DNA sequences in this specimen translate into the identical CDR3. The rearrangement joins TRBV5-1 to TRBJ2-2, with D tentatively TRBD1 (6 bases). The V gene lost 0 bases and the J gene lost 5 bases, with 8 bases spanning the gap. The CDR3 contains 14 residues. Germline CDR1 and CDR2: SGHRS and YFSETQ. The CDR3 DNA follows: TGCGCCAGCAGCTTGGACAGGGCAACCGGGGAGCTGTTTTTT. Translating gives CASSLDRATGELFF.

The rearrangement uses TRBV15 and TRBJ2-2; 7 bases match TRBD1. The CDR3 contains 15 residues. Germline CDR1 is LNHNV and CDR2 is YYDKDF (reference sequence). The trim removed 6 bases at V and 6 bases at J, leaving 10 bases unmatched. Written as DNA, the CDR3 is TGTGCCACCAGAGGACAGGAGGTCGGGTCCGGGGAGCTGTTTTTT. Encoded protein: CATRGQEVGSGELFF.

This clone was seen just once. The rearrangement uses TRBV5-1 and TRBJ2-7, with a weak D call TRBD2 (6 bases). The CDR3 extends over 14 amino acids. The V gene's germline CDR1 is SGHRS and CDR2 YFSETQ. Deletions cut 6 bases from V and 5 bases from J, with 18 bases between. CDR3 sequence (DNA): TGCGCCAGCAAACCCTACCGTGGGGGGAACGAGCAGTACTTC. This gives the protein CASKPYRGGNEQYF.

Comments on this clone: This specimen includes other DNA sequences encoding the same CDR3. J is TRBJ1-5 and V is TRBV28; D is undetermined. The V end lost 3 bases, the J end lost 4 bases, and 7 bases lay between the germline ends. Germline V gene sequence: CDR1 MDHEN, CDR2 SYDVKM. There are 13 residues in the CDR3. The CDR3 region has the DNA TGTGCCAGCAGTTTGACGGGTAATCAGCCCCAGCATTTT. Amino acid sequence: CASSLTGNQPQHF.

The V call is TRBV4-1, the J call TRBJ2-7, with D unclear. Deletions cut 2 bases from V and 0 bases from J, with 29 bases between. The CDR3 extends over 21 amino acids. Germline-derived CDR1 and CDR2 are MGHRA and YSYEKL. In DNA form, the CDR3 reads TGCGCCAGCAGCCAATATCCGGGCACCGATTTAAAACAGTATTCCTCCTACGAGCAGTACTTC. It codes for CASSQYPGTDLKQYSSYEQYF.

A word on this clone: Additional DNA sequences in this sample encode the identical CDR3. The chain combines TRBV27 with TRBJ2-2, with no clear D. CDR1 MNHEY and CDR2 SMNVEV come from the germline V gene (reference sequence). V lost 1 base to trimming and J lost 6 bases, with 3 bases between them. The CDR3 loop spans 12 amino acids. The CDR3 region is CASSLYPGELFF. In DNA, the CDR3 is TGTGCCAGCAGTTTATATCCCGGGGAGCTGTTTTTT.

This CDR3 reads CASSPVQGAGEQYF. The CDR3 DNA reads TGTGCCAGCAGTCCCGTACAGGGGGCGGGAGAGCAGTACTTC. The chain uses TRBV27 and TRBJ2-7, with 9 bases lining up with TRBD1. Germline loops: CDR1 MNHEY, CDR2 SMNVEV (reference sequence). This CDR3 is built from 14 residues. J gave up 7 bases and V 5 bases, and 9 bases lay outside the gene matches.

The V gene is TRBV5-1, the J gene TRBJ1-5; unclear D gene. Trimming took off 0 bases at V and 6 bases at J, with 10 bases between the two ends. The CDR3 is made up of 14 amino acids. Germline V gene lookup returns CDR1 SGHRS and CDR2 YFSETQ. CDR3 protein: CASSLGVESQPQHF. The CDR3 DNA reads TGCGCCAGCAGCTTGGGGGTGGAATCTCAGCCCCAGCATTTT.

The gene calls are TRBV28 and TRBJ2-7; TRBD1 matches at 7 bases. V was clipped by 6 bases and J by 4 bases; unmatched bases: 12. From germline, CDR1 is MDHEN and CDR2 SYDVKM. The CDR3 extends over 15 amino acids. CDR3 DNA: TGTGCCAGCAGCCTAGGGGGCGGAATTTTATACGAGCAGTACTTC. This translates into CASSLGGGILYEQYF.

The chain employs TRBV5-1 and TRBJ2-5, with 8 nucleotides matching TRBD1. Per the germline V gene, CDR1 is SGHRS and CDR2 is YFSETQ. This CDR3 is 15 amino acids long. Unmatched junction bases numbered 3, after V lost 1 base and J lost 1 base. CDR3 sequence reads: CASSLQQGGQETQYF. The CDR3 DNA reads as TGCGCCAGCAGCTTGCAACAGGGGGGCCAAGAGACCCAGTACTTC.

A note on this clone: Other DNA sequences in this specimen translate into the identical CDR3. This chain connects TRBV5-1 to TRBJ2-5; 9 bases agree with TRBD2. Germline CDR1 and CDR2: SGHRS and YFSETQ. This CDR3 region has 15 residues. V lost 2 bases to trimming and J lost 4 bases; unmatched junction nucleotides: 6. For the CDR3, the DNA is TGCGCCAGCAGCTTTATAGCGGGAGCTGGAGAGACCCAGTACTTC. This translates into CASSFIAGAGETQYF.

This clone is a singleton in its sample. The chain couples TRBV6-1 to TRBJ2-5, with D tentatively TRBD2 (5 bases). Deletions cut 3 bases from V and 4 bases from J, with 15 bases between. This CDR3 has 15 amino acids. Germline CDR1 reads MNHNS; CDR2 reads SASEGT. CDR3 in amino acids: CASSDGLRSGETQYF. CDR3 DNA: TGTGCCAGCAGTGATGGCTTGCGGAGCGGAGAGACCCAGTACTTC.